Sequencing of this T cell receptor beta chain was carried out in a study of blood T cells in healthy people across ages. This clonotype appeared a few times. A second PCR, run for roughly 7 to 12 cycles, used a sample-barcoded 5' primer plus a J-beta primer mix. MiXCR, run by TCRdb on the 5' RACE reads, gives a single entry per CDR3 protein. The table has around 620,000 distinct CDR3 sequences, 25% to 30% seen once; the top ten hold about 18%. This CDR3 spans 11 amino acids. Per the germline V gene, CDR1 is SQVTM and CDR2 is ANQGSEA. V lost 8 bases to trimming and J lost 3 bases; unmatched junction nucleotides: 2. Isolation yielded PBMCs, at least 7 million per sample, in every case.

The clonotype was recovered from a woman between 70 and 85 years old in good health. J is TRBJ1-2 and V is TRBV29-1, with 8 positions matching TRBD1. Input material: blood. In DNA form, the CDR3 reads TGCAGCATGGGACAGGACTATGGCTACACCTTC. Protein sequence: CSMGQDYGYTF.